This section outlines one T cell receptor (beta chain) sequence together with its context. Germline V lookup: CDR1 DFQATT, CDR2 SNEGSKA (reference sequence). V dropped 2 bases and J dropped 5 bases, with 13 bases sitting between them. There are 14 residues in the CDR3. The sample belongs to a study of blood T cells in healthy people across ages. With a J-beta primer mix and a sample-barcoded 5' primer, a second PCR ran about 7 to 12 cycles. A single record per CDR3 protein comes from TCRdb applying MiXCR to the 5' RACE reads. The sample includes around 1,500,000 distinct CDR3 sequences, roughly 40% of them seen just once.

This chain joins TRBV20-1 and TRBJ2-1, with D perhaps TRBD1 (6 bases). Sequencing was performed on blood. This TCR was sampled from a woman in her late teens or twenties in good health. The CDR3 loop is CSARLDRENNEQFF. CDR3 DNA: TGCAGTGCTAGATTGGACAGAGAAAACAATGAGCAGTTCTTC.